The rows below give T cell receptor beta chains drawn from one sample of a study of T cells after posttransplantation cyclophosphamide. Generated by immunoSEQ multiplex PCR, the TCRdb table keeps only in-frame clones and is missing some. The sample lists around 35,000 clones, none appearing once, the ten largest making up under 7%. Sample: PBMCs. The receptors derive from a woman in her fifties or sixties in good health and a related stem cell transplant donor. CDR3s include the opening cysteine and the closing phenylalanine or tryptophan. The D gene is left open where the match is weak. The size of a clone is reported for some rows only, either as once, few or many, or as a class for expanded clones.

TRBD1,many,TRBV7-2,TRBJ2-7,TGTGCCAGCAGCTCAAAACCGGGACAGGGTTCAGAGCAGTACTTC,CASSSKPGQGSEQYF
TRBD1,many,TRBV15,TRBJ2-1,TGTGCCACCAGCAGTGCGGGGACAGGGGTTAACAATGAGCAGTTCTTC,CATSSAGTGVNNEQFF
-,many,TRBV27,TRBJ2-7,TGTGCCAGCAGTTTTAGAGGGTCGGGGGGCCCGGACGAGCAGTACTTC,CASSFRGSGGPDEQYF
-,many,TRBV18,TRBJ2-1,TGTGCCAGCTCACCGATTACAGGGATTGGGAATGAGCAGTTCTTC,CASSPITGIGNEQFF
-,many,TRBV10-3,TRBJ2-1,TGTGCCATCAGTGAGTCGAACGGGGGTATAGGTTACAATGAGCAGTTCTTC,CAISESNGGIGYNEQFF
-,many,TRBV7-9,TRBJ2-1,TGTGCCAGCAGCTTCGGGGGCTCCTACAATGAGCAGTTCTTC,CASSFGGSYNEQFF
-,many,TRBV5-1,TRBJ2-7,TGCGCCAGCAGCTACTTGGACAGCTACGAGCAGTACTTC,CASSYLDSYEQYF
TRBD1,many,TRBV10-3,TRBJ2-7,TGTGCCATCAGCCAGGGGGCAGGGGAGCAGTACTTC,CAISQGAGEQYF
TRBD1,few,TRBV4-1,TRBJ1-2,TGCGCCAGCAGTCTTTTCGGACAGGGCAACTATGGCTACACCTTC,CASSLFGQGNYGYTF
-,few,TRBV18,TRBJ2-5,TGTGCCAGCTCACCCCCAGGGTACCAAGAGGCCCAGTACTTC,CASSPPGYQEAQYF
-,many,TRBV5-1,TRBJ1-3,TGCGCCAGCAGCCGGGACGGGGGAGGCGGAAACACCATATATTTT,CASSRDGGGGNTIYF
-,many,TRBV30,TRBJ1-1,TGTGCCTGGGTAATGAACACTGAAGCTTTCTTT,CAWVMNTEAFF
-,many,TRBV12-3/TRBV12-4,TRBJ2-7,TGTGCCAGCAGTTTAACATACGAGCAGTACTTC,CASSLTYEQYF
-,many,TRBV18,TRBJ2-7,TGTGCCAGCTCACCTTCTGCAGCGTCCTACGAGCAGTACTTC,CASSPSAASYEQYF
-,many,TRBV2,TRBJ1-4,TGTGCCAGCAGTTTCGCAGGGGAAAAACTGTTTTTT,CASSFAGEKLFF
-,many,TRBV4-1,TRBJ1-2,TGCGCCAGCAGCCAAGCAGGACATCCTCCGTATGGCTACACCTTC,CASSQAGHPPYGYTF
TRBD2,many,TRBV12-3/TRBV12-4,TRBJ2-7,TGTGCCAGCGGGAGCGGGAGGCCACCCGCGGGAGAGCAGTACTTC,CASGSGRPPAGEQYF
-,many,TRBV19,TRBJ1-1,TGTGCCAGTCGACCCGGTGATCAGGGAGACACTGAAGCTTTCTTT,CASRPGDQGDTEAFF
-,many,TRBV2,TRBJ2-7,TGTGCCAGCAGTATGGCAGGGGAAGCCTACGAGCAGTACTTC,CASSMAGEAYEQYF
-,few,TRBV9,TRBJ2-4,TGTGCCAGCAGCGCGGGCGGGGAATCGGCCAAAAACATTCAGTACTTC,CASSAGGESAKNIQYF
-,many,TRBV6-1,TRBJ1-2,TGTGCCAGCAGCTACGACAGAGGCTATGGCTACACCTTC,CASSYDRGYGYTF
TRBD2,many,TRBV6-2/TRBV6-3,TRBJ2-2,TGTGCCAGCAATCGACGCAGTAACAGACTAGCGGGGGGGGAGCTGTTTTTT,CASNRRSNRLAGGELFF
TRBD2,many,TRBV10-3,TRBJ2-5,TGTGCCATCAGTGATCGTCTAGCGGGGAAGGAGGAGACCCAGTACTTC,CAISDRLAGKEETQYF
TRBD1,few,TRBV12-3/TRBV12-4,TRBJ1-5,TGTGCCAGCACCAAAACTTTCTTCGGGACAGGGATCGATCAGCCCCAGCATTTT,CASTKTFFGTGIDQPQHF
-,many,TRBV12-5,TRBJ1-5,TGTGCTAGTGGTTTACAGGATCAGCCCCAGCATTTT,CASGLQDQPQHF
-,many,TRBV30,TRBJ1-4,TGTGCCTGGAGTTATTCAGTAAGGGGGAGCACTAATGAAAAACTGTTTTTT,CAWSYSVRGSTNEKLFF
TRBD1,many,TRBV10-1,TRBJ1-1,TGCGCCAGCAGCGCTCGGACAGGGTGGAACACTGAAGCTTTCTTT,CASSARTGWNTEAFF
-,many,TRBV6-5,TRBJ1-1,TGTGCCAGCATGGGCCTAGCAGGGGAAACTTTCTTT,CASMGLAGETFF
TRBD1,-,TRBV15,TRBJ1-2,TGTGCCACCAGCAGAGATCTCGCAGGGCGTACAGGGGACGGCTACACCTTC,CATSRDLAGRTGDGYTF
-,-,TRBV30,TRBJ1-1,TGTGCCTGGAATCGGAGGGCTGAAGCTTTCTTT,CAWNRRAEAFF
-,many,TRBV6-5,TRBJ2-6,TGTGCCAGCAGTTACTCGCAGGCTGGGGCCAACGTCCTGACTTTC,CASSYSQAGANVLTF
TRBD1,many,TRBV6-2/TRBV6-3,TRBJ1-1,TGTGCCAGCAGTCCTCAGGGGGCGCTGAACACTGAAGCTTTCTTT,CASSPQGALNTEAFF
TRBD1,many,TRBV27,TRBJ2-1,TGTGCCAGCAGTTCACAGGGGGCGAACAATGAGCAGTTCTTC,CASSSQGANNEQFF
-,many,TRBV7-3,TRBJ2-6,TGTGCCAGCAGCCGTCCAGGGGTTGGGGCCAACGTCCTGACTTTC,CASSRPGVGANVLTF
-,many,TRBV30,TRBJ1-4,TGTGCCTGGACGGGACACCGTAATGAAAAACTGTTTTTT,CAWTGHRNEKLFF
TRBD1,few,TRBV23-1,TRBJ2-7,TGCGCCGCCGGAGATAGGGACAGGGGCCACGAGCAGTACTTC,CAAGDRDRGHEQYF
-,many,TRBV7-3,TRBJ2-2,TGTGCCAGCAGCTTAAGCGGAAGGAGCACCGGGGAGCTGTTTTTT,CASSLSGRSTGELFF
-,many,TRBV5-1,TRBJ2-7,TGCGCCAGCAGGAACGTAGCGGAAGATATCGAGCAGTACTTC,CASRNVAEDIEQYF
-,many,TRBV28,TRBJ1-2,TGTGCCAGCACACAGGGCCCCGACTATGGCTACACCTTC,CASTQGPDYGYTF
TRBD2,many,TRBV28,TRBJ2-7,TGTGCCAGCAGTCCCTGGACTAGCGGGAGAGATGAGCAGTACTTC,CASSPWTSGRDEQYF
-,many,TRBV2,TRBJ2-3,TGTGCCAGGGGGGGGGCAGGGGTTAGCACAGATACGCAGTATTTT,CARGGAGVSTDTQYF
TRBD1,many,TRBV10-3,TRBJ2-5,TGTGCCATCAGCAGGGGGCAACAAGAGACCCAGTACTTC,CAISRGQQETQYF
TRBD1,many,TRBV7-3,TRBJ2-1,TGTGCCAGCAGTCGGGACAGACTAAGTGAGCAGTTCTTC,CASSRDRLSEQFF
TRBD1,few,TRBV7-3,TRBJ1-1,TGTGCCAGCAGCTTAGACGAGGGGGCAGACACTGAAGCTTTCTTT,CASSLDEGADTEAFF
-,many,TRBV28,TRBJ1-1,TGTGCCGTAAGACACAGGGTCGACACTGAAGCTTTCTTT,CAVRHRVDTEAFF
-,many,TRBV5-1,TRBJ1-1,TGCGCCAGCAGCTTGAGGGGTGGTGAAGCTTTCTTT,CASSLRGGEAFF